This is a list of T cell receptor beta chains from one sample in a study of blood T cell repertoires in COVID-19. Produced via immunoSEQ multiplex PCR; TCRdb's table is partial and in-frame only. Of about 190,000 clones listed, 90% are singletons. Sequences were obtained from peripheral blood. The source of these receptors is a man aged 50-59 years with acute or convalescent COVID-19. Each CDR3 is given with its conserved first and last residue. D genes are given only for firm matches. Only some rows state a clone size, as once, few, many or a class for expanded clones.

CDR3aa	CDR3nt	d_gene	j_gene	abundance	v_gene
CASQAGEGSYNSPLHF	TGTGCCAGTCAGGCGGGGGAAGGTTCCTATAATTCACCCCTCCACTTT	.	TRBJ1-6	.	TRBV27
CASSKGTGGATYGYTF	TGTGCCAGCAGTAAAGGGACAGGGGGCGCGACCTATGGCTACACCTTC	TRBD1	TRBJ1-2	.	TRBV27
CSASFLGHTDTQYF	TGCAGTGCTAGTTTCCTTGGCCACACAGATACGCAGTATTTT	.	TRBJ2-3	once	TRBV20-1
CASSRGQAPYEQYF	TGTGCCAGCAGTCGTGGACAGGCACCCTACGAGCAGTACTTC	TRBD1	TRBJ2-7	.	TRBV27
CASSYRTGGGNQPQHF	TGTGCCAGCAGCTACCGGACAGGGGGCGGCAATCAGCCCCAGCATTTT	TRBD1	TRBJ1-5	.	TRBV5-8
CSVDQGLVSYNEQFF	TGCAGCGTTGATCAGGGACTAGTCTCCTACAATGAGCAGTTCTTC	TRBD2	TRBJ2-1	.	TRBV29-1
CASSAGGTDTQYF	TGTGCCAGCTCGGCAGGGGGAACAGATACGCAGTATTTT	TRBD1	TRBJ2-3	.	TRBV18
CASSTALSGNTIYF	TGTGCCAGCAGCACAGCCCTCTCTGGAAACACCATATATTTT	.	TRBJ1-3	few	TRBV11-2
CASSFSPYQETQYF	TGTGCCAGCAGCTTTTCCCCGTACCAAGAGACCCAGTACTTC	.	TRBJ2-5	.	TRBV7-9
CASSINRAWAGELFF	TGTGCCAGTAGTATAAACAGGGCGTGGGCCGGGGAGCTGTTTTTT	.	TRBJ2-2	.	TRBV19
CASSEAEGWYGYTF	TGTGCCAGCAGTGAAGCAGAGGGTTGGTATGGCTACACCTTC	.	TRBJ1-2	.	TRBV6-1
CASSVDFGQGSTEAFF	TGTGCCAGCAGCGTAGACTTTGGACAGGGTTCTACTGAAGCTTTCTTT	TRBD1	TRBJ1-1	.	TRBV9
CASSKGTGGGHEKLFF	TGCGCCAGCAGCAAAGGGACAGGGGGCGGTCATGAAAAACTGTTTTTT	TRBD1	TRBJ1-4	.	TRBV5-1
CASRDRVATNEKLFF	TGCGCCAGCAGGGACAGGGTTGCAACTAATGAAAAACTGTTTTTT	TRBD1	TRBJ1-4	.	TRBV5-1
CASSSSRDRNYGYTF	TGTGCCAGCAGCTCATCGAGGGATCGCAACTATGGCTACACCTTC	.	TRBJ1-2	.	TRBV7-2
CASSPQTVENSPLHF	TGTGCCAGCTCACCTCAGACAGTCGAGAATTCACCCCTCCACTTT	.	TRBJ1-6	.	TRBV18
CASSGTGGIGELFF	TGTGCCAGCAGTGGGACAGGGGGAATCGGGGAGCTGTTTTTT	TRBD1	TRBJ2-2	.	TRBV25-1
CASSPPLLADYFTDTQYF	TGTGCCAGCAGCCCACCTCTCCTAGCGGACTACTTCACAGATACGCAGTATTTT	TRBD2	TRBJ2-3	.	TRBV7-2
CASSLALAGVAYEQYF	TGTGCCAGCAGCTTGGCCCTAGCGGGAGTGGCCTACGAGCAGTACTTC	TRBD2	TRBJ2-7	.	TRBV5-5
CASSLGASGRNEQFF	TGCGCCAGCAGCTTGGGGGCTAGCGGGAGGAATGAGCAGTTCTTC	TRBD2	TRBJ2-1	.	TRBV5-1
CASSPIQGSSGNTIYF	TGTGCCAGCTCACCGATACAGGGATCGTCTGGAAACACCATATATTTT	.	TRBJ1-3	.	TRBV18
CASSKTGLGGTDTQYF	TGTGCCAGCAGCAAGACAGGGCTAGGGGGCACAGATACGCAGTATTTT	TRBD1	TRBJ2-3	.	TRBV27
CASSPRVAGGSNTGELFF	TGTGCCAGCAGCCCCCGGGTAGCGGGAGGGTCGAACACCGGGGAGCTGTTTTTT	TRBD2	TRBJ2-2	.	TRBV7-2
CASSGTGSTYYNEQFF	TGTGCCAGCAGCGGGACAGGGAGTACCTACTACAATGAGCAGTTCTTC	TRBD1	TRBJ2-1	.	TRBV7-8
CASSEAGYNSPLHF	TGTGCCAGCAGTGAGGCAGGGTATAATTCACCCCTCCACTTT	.	TRBJ1-6	.	TRBV6-1
CASSPSIGANVLTF	TGTGCCAGCTCACCAAGCATCGGGGCCAACGTCCTGACTTTC	.	TRBJ2-6	.	TRBV18
CASSGTETEAFF	TGTGCCAGCAGCGGGACAGAAACTGAAGCTTTCTTT	.	TRBJ1-1	.	TRBV9
CASSSLGTEYSYEQYF	TGTGCCAGCAGTTCCCTAGGGACAGAATACTCCTACGAGCAGTACTTC	TRBD1	TRBJ2-7	.	TRBV28
CASSHSGEPYEQYF	TGTGCCAGCAGCCACTCGGGAGAGCCCTACGAGCAGTACTTC	.	TRBJ2-7	once	TRBV9
CASSLWSGREQFF	TGTGCCAGCAGCTTGTGGTCGGGGAGAGAGCAGTTCTTC	.	TRBJ2-1	.	TRBV5-5
CASSKGGGTDTQYF	TGCGCCAGCAGCAAGGGCGGAGGGACAGATACGCAGTATTTT	.	TRBJ2-3	few	TRBV5-1
CASSLVFGVNYGYTF	TGTGCCAGCAGCTTAGTATTCGGGGTTAACTATGGCTACACCTTC	.	TRBJ1-2	.	TRBV7-2
CASSERGSTEAFF	TGTGCCAGCAGTGAACGGGGGAGCACTGAAGCTTTCTTT	.	TRBJ1-1	.	TRBV6-1
CASSSTYRVANTEAFF	TGTGCCAGCAGCTCGACCTACAGGGTAGCGAACACTGAAGCTTTCTTT	.	TRBJ1-1	.	TRBV13
CASKTTGWGYTF	TGTGCCAGTAAGACAACGGGGTGGGGCTACACCTTC	.	TRBJ1-2	.	TRBV19
CASSQDRDSEAFF	TGTGCCAGCAGCCAAGACCGGGACAGTGAAGCTTTCTTT	TRBD1	TRBJ1-1	.	TRBV6-2/TRBV6-3
CASSPTASGELFF	TGTGCCAGCTCACCAACAGCCTCCGGGGAGCTGTTTTTT	.	TRBJ2-2	.	TRBV18
CASSYKFLGVGELFF	TGTGCCAGCAGTTACAAGTTCCTGGGCGTCGGGGAGCTGTTTTTT	.	TRBJ2-2	.	TRBV6-2/TRBV6-3